This is a list of T cell receptor beta chains from one sample in a study of CD8 T cells in ankylosing spondylitis. TCRdb recomputed calls from the 5' RACE reads with MiXCR, one row per CDR3 protein. The table shows more than 500,000 distinct CDR3 sequences, with roughly 5.2% occurring only once. Source material: blood, either unsorted or a sorted T cell fraction (not recorded which). The receptors come from a male donor with ankylosing spondylitis. Each CDR3 is given with its conserved first and last residue. Each record gives: V gene, clone size, J gene, D gene, CDR3 protein, CDR3 DNA. The D gene is left open where the match is weak. Rows may omit the clone size; those that give it use once, few, many or a size class.

TRBV11-2	many	TRBJ2-6	TRBD1	CASFQAGTGTSWANVLTF	TGTGCCAGCTTTCAAGCCGGGACAGGGACGTCCTGGGCCAACGTCCTGACTTTC
TRBV20-1	many	TRBJ2-1	NA	CSASVLYEVHNEQFF	TGCAGTGCTTCAGTCTTATATGAGGTCCACAATGAGCAGTTCTTC
TRBV14	few	TRBJ2-1	NA	CASSQEGGRGTPYNEQFF	TGTGCCAGCAGCCAAGAGGGAGGTCGAGGGACTCCCTACAATGAGCAGTTCTTC
TRBV4-3	many	TRBJ2-7	TRBD2	CASSSWGSGKTYEQYF	TGCGCCAGCAGCTCCTGGGGTAGCGGGAAGACCTACGAGCAGTACTTC
TRBV27	NA	TRBJ2-7	TRBD1	CASSTDRYFYEQYF	TGTGCCAGCAGTACGGACAGGTACTTCTACGAGCAGTACTTC
TRBV29-1	many	TRBJ1-1	NA	CSPDRVGSGTEAFF	TGCAGCCCCGATAGGGTCGGCTCTGGCACTGAAGCTTTCTTT
TRBV12-3/TRBV12-4	NA	TRBJ2-7	NA	CASSSWGTLSYEQYF	TGTGCCAGCAGTTCGTGGGGGACCCTCTCCTACGAGCAGTACTTC
TRBV20-1	many	TRBJ1-2	TRBD1	CSAPGQGSGNYGYTF	TGCAGTGCTCCAGGACAGGGGAGTGGTAACTATGGCTACACCTTC
TRBV28	few	TRBJ2-4	NA	CASTGPAVDIQYF	TGTGCCAGCACGGGACCCGCTGTGGACATTCAGTACTTC
TRBV4-1	many	TRBJ1-2	TRBD1	CASSQEGQLRNYGYTF	TGCGCCAGCAGCCAAGAGGGACAGCTTCGGAACTATGGCTACACCTTC
TRBV27	many	TRBJ2-1	TRBD1	CASSLRDRGYNEQFF	TGTGCCAGCAGTTTAAGGGACAGGGGTTACAATGAGCAGTTCTTC
TRBV20-1	many	TRBJ2-3	NA	CSAGGPSTDTQYF	TGCAGTGCTGGGGGGCCTAGCACAGATACGCAGTATTTT
TRBV27	NA	TRBJ1-6	NA	CASSLRPGVSPLHF	TGTGCCAGCAGTTTAAGGCCAGGGGTATCACCCCTCCACTTT
TRBV4-3	many	TRBJ1-5	NA	CASSQEWGSNQPQHF	TGCGCCAGCAGCCAAGAGTGGGGAAGCAATCAGCCCCAGCATTTT
TRBV4-1	many	TRBJ2-3	NA	CASSVRESSTDTQYF	TGCGCCAGCAGCGTTCGGGAATCTAGCACAGATACGCAGTATTTT
TRBV18	few	TRBJ2-7	NA	CASSPSSGLGSYEQYF	TGTGCCAGCTCACCAAGCTCGGGACTTGGGTCCTACGAGCAGTACTTC
TRBV12-3/TRBV12-4	many	TRBJ1-5	NA	CASRRDSNQPQHF	TGTGCCAGCAGGCGGGACAGCAATCAGCCCCAGCATTTT
TRBV4-3	many	TRBJ2-5	NA	CASSPRAWGFQETQYF	TGCGCCAGCAGCCCCCGGGCCTGGGGTTTCCAAGAGACCCAGTACTTC
TRBV11-2	many	TRBJ1-2	NA	CASSSRGSGYTF	TGTGCCAGCAGCTCCCGGGGAAGTGGCTACACCTTC
TRBV7-9	few	TRBJ1-2	NA	CASSMETYGYTF	TGTGCCAGCAGCATGGAGACTTATGGCTACACCTTC
TRBV12-3/TRBV12-4	many	TRBJ2-1	TRBD2	CASSLMTSGAYEQFF	TGTGCCAGCAGTTTAATGACTAGCGGGGCGTATGAGCAGTTCTTC
TRBV18	NA	TRBJ2-5	TRBD1	CASSPGTGTQETQYF	TGTGCCAGCTCACCCGGGACAGGGACCCAAGAGACCCAGTACTTC
TRBV28	NA	TRBJ2-5	NA	CATFPGQQETQYF	TGTGCAACCTTCCCGGGACAACAAGAGACCCAGTACTTC
TRBV6-1	many	TRBJ2-5	NA	CASSAQGWWETQYF	TGTGCCAGCAGTGCACAGGGATGGTGGGAGACCCAGTACTTC
TRBV5-1	many	TRBJ2-1	NA	CASRSPGDEQFF	TGCGCCAGCAGATCCCCGGGAGATGAGCAGTTCTTC
TRBV12-3/TRBV12-4	many	TRBJ1-3	TRBD1	CASSRGQPGSGNTIYF	TGTGCCAGCAGCAGGGGACAGCCCGGGTCCGGAAACACCATATATTTT
TRBV5-1	many	TRBJ2-3	TRBD2	CASSSASGLTDTQYF	TGCGCCAGCAGCTCGGCTAGCGGGCTCACAGATACGCAGTATTTT
TRBV12-3/TRBV12-4	many	TRBJ2-1	TRBD1	CASSLTGGSNEQFF	TGTGCCAGCAGTTTAACAGGGGGCAGCAATGAGCAGTTCTTC
TRBV7-9	many	TRBJ1-4	NA	CASSFLGGANEKLFF	TGTGCCAGCAGCTTCCTGGGAGGTGCTAATGAAAAACTGTTTTTT
TRBV20-1	few	TRBJ2-2	NA	CSAHRVGELFF	TGCAGTGCACACAGGGTTGGGGAGCTGTTTTTT
TRBV18	many	TRBJ2-1	NA	CASSLRGGGSYNEQFF	TGTGCCAGCTCCCTTCGCGGAGGGGGGTCCTACAATGAGCAGTTCTTC